This passage covers 2 T cell receptor beta chains from one sample sequenced in a study of T-cell memory formation after mild COVID-19. TCRdb redid the calling of the 5' RACE reads with MiXCR, one entry per CDR3 protein. The repertoire includes 110,000 or so distinct CDR3 sequences, about a fifth of them detected once, and approximately 40% sits in the top ten. Material for sequencing was PBMCs or a T cell subset sorted from them (not recorded which). These receptor sequences come from a man between 18 and 35 years old who had mild COVID-19 (a few samples of this study predate the infection). Cell type and time point are not known.

The V gene is TRBV6-2 or TRBV6-3, the J gene TRBJ2-7; a weak D match, TRBD1 (5 bases). The CDR3 loop spans 15 amino acids. Deletions cut 0 bases from V and 5 bases from J, with 14 bases between. Germline V gene data show CDR1 as MNHEY and CDR2 as SVGEGT. The CDR3: CASSYSTSGRDEQYV. CDR3 DNA: TGTGCCAGCAGTTACTCGACATCCGGCAGGGACGAGCAGTACGTC.

This clonotype has only a few counts. J is TRBJ1-2 and V is TRBV6-2 or TRBV6-3; D is unclear. The CDR3 consists of 14 residues. From germline, CDR1 is MNHEY and CDR2 SVGEGT. The germline V and J ends were trimmed by 4 bases and 4 bases, with 13 bases remaining between them. For the CDR3, the DNA is TGTGCCAGCAGTTCACCCGGCAAGACCTATGGCTACACCTTC. Its translation is CASSSPGKTYGYTF.